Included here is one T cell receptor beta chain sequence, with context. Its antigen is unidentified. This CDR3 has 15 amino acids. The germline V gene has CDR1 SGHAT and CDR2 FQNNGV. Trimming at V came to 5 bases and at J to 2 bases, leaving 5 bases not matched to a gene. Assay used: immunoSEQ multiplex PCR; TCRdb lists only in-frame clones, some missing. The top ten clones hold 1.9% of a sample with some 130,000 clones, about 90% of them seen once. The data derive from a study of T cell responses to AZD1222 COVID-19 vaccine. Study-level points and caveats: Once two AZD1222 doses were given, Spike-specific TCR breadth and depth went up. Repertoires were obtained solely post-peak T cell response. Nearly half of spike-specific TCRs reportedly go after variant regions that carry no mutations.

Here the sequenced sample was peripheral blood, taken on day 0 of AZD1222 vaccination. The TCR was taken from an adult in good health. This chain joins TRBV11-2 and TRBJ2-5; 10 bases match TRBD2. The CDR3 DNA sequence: TGTGCCAGCAGCCGGACTAGCGGTATGCAAGAGACCCAGTACTTC. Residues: CASSRTSGMQETQYF.